A selection of T cell receptor beta chains follows, all from one sample in a study of blood T cells in healthy people across ages. TCRdb reprocessed the 5' RACE reads with MiXCR, giving one entry per CDR3 protein. The sample lists hundreds of thousands of distinct CDR3 sequences, roughly 20% occurring once. Source material: blood. These receptors were collected from a man in his 70s in good health. CDR3s include the opening cysteine and the closing phenylalanine or tryptophan. The D gene is left open where the match is weak. Clone size is stated in some rows and not others, as once, few, many or a class when expanded.

CDR3aa,CDR3nt,j_gene,v_gene,abundance,d_gene
CASNQGFYNEQFF,TGTGCCAGCAACCAGGGGTTCTACAATGAGCAGTTCTTC,TRBJ2-1,TRBV11-2,NA,NA
CASKRRAHNTGELFF,TGTGCCAGCAAGAGGAGGGCACACAACACCGGGGAGCTGTTTTTT,TRBJ2-2,TRBV25-1,few,NA
CSAPAGESNQPQHF,TGCAGTGCCCCAGCCGGAGAAAGCAATCAGCCCCAGCATTTT,TRBJ1-5,TRBV20-1,NA,NA
CASSLSPDQETQYF,TGTGCCAGCAGCTTGAGCCCGGACCAAGAGACCCAGTACTTC,TRBJ2-5,TRBV5-8,NA,NA
CASKEGQNNEQFF,TGTGCCAGCAAAGAAGGACAAAACAATGAGCAGTTCTTC,TRBJ2-1,TRBV12-3/TRBV12-4,few,NA
CASSLPRLSSGNTDTQYF,TGTGCCAGCAGTTTACCGCGTTTGTCTAGCGGGAACACAGATACGCAGTATTTT,TRBJ2-3,TRBV28,NA,TRBD2
CASSLVHAGGYEQYF,TGTGCCAGCAGCTTAGTACATGCAGGGGGCTACGAGCAGTACTTC,TRBJ2-7,TRBV11-1,NA,TRBD1
CASSLSPLGETQYF,TGTGCCAGCAGCTTATCCCCACTGGGGGAGACCCAGTACTTC,TRBJ2-5,TRBV7-2,NA,NA
CASSLTGLAGLGLSTDTQYF,TGTGCCAGCAGTTTGACAGGACTAGCGGGATTAGGGCTTAGCACAGATACGCAGTATTTT,TRBJ2-3,TRBV12-3/TRBV12-4,NA,TRBD2
CSAGGGGRGEQFF,TGCAGTGCCGGTGGTGGGGGGCGAGGTGAGCAGTTCTTC,TRBJ2-1,TRBV20-1,NA,NA
CASSKTGGHNEQFF,TGTGCCAGCAGCAAAACAGGGGGGCACAATGAGCAGTTCTTC,TRBJ2-1,TRBV14,few,TRBD1
CASSFVLAGVEQYF,TGTGCCAGCAGTTTCGTCCTAGCGGGGGTCGAGCAGTACTTC,TRBJ2-7,TRBV28,NA,TRBD2
CASVRVESDYGYTF,TGTGCCAGCGTCAGGGTAGAGTCAGACTATGGCTACACCTTC,TRBJ1-2,TRBV2,NA,NA
CASSERRGETQYF,TGTGCCAGCAGTGAACGCAGGGGGGAGACCCAGTACTTC,TRBJ2-5,TRBV2,few,TRBD1
CASSYLSGRETQYF,TGTGCCAGCAGTTACCTGAGCGGGAGAGAGACCCAGTACTTC,TRBJ2-5,TRBV6-2/TRBV6-3,few,TRBD2
CASSYGGLGGVSQPQHF,TGTGCCAGCAGTTATGGGGGGTTAGGGGGGGTCTCTCAGCCCCAGCATTTT,TRBJ1-5,TRBV2,NA,NA
CAIRGSLLDTEAFF,TGTGCCATCAGGGGAAGCTTGCTTGACACTGAAGCTTTCTTT,TRBJ1-1,TRBV10-3,NA,NA
CASSQVTGSETQYF,TGTGCCAGCAGCCAAGTAACGGGGTCCGAGACCCAGTACTTC,TRBJ2-5,TRBV14,many,NA
CASSLVRAGSRGETQYF,TGTGCCAGCAGCTTAGTTCGGGCCGGGAGTAGAGGAGAGACCCAGTACTTC,TRBJ2-5,TRBV7-9,many,NA
CASSPRQGWEDGYTF,TGTGCCAGCAGCCCTAGACAGGGGTGGGAGGATGGCTACACCTTC,TRBJ1-2,TRBV27,few,TRBD1
CASRSNRGRTEAFF,TGCGCCAGCAGATCAAACAGGGGGCGAACTGAAGCTTTCTTT,TRBJ1-1,TRBV5-1,NA,TRBD1
CASSEYPGQGGRTGELFF,TGTGCCAGCAGTGAATACCCTGGACAGGGGGGAAGGACCGGGGAGCTGTTTTTT,TRBJ2-2,TRBV25-1,NA,TRBD1
CASSVTSAANTGELFF,TGTGCCAGCAGCGTTACTAGCGCGGCGAACACCGGGGAGCTGTTTTTT,TRBJ2-2,TRBV9,NA,TRBD2